Here is one T cell receptor (beta chain) with its context. In the original processing: Amplification with reference gene primers provided the estimates of nucleated cell counts. Sequenced by immunoSEQ multiplex PCR; TCRdb stores in-frame clones only, minus some. V and J calls and clone size follow that table, whereas D and trimming were derived from the DNA. The table includes 60,000 to 85,000 clones, approximately 83% detected once. The data originate from a study of blood T cell repertoires in COVID-19. Across the study: Acute and convalescent COVID-19 specimens originated in the United States, Italy and Spain. PBMCs, B-cell-depleted T cells, or T cells were the source of the cDNA or gDNA that made up the material.

Unmatched junction bases numbered 26, after V lost 5 bases and J lost 2 bases. The germline V gene has CDR1 MNHEY and CDR2 SMNVEV (reference sequence). This CDR3 contains 22 residues. Sequenced input: peripheral blood. The chain joins TRBV27 to TRBJ1-5, with 8 bases matching TRBD1. The clonotype comes from a man older than 75 with acute or convalescent COVID-19. The CDR3 nucleotides are TGTGCCAGCAGTCCCCGGACAGGGATGGCCGGGGGAGTTATAAGGGGCAATCAGCCCCAGCATTTT. Encoded protein: CASSPRTGMAGGVIRGNQPQHF.